This is a list of T cell receptor beta chains from one sample in a study of CD8 T cells in ankylosing spondylitis. TCRdb called the 5' RACE reads again in MiXCR, with one record for every CDR3 protein. The sample holds roughly 240,000 distinct CDR3 sequences, roughly a third seen once. Sequences were obtained from blood, either unsorted or a sorted T cell fraction (not recorded which). These receptors originate from a male donor with ankylosing spondylitis or in good health (not recorded which). Both conserved end residues are part of each CDR3. Fields, in order: J gene, clone size, D gene, V gene, CDR3 protein, CDR3 DNA. D genes are given only for firm matches. Rows give clone size only sometimes, using once, few, many, or a class for an expanded clone.

TRBJ2-2 . . TRBV11-2 CASSQGSAGELFF TGTGCCAGCAGCCAGGGATCCGCCGGGGAGCTGTTTTTT
TRBJ2-7 once . TRBV27 CASSFRNEQYF TGTGCCAGCAGTTTTAGGAACGAGCAGTACTTC
TRBJ2-7 . TRBD2 TRBV20-1 CSAPVAGNPYEQYF TGCAGTGCTCCGGTAGCGGGAAACCCCTACGAGCAGTACTTC
TRBJ2-2 few . TRBV6-4 CASSEEGYNTGELFF TGTGCCAGCAGTGAAGAGGGCTATAACACCGGGGAGCTGTTTTTT
TRBJ2-7 . . TRBV29-1 CSVAVRGGYEQYF TGCAGCGTTGCGGTCAGGGGGGGCTACGAGCAGTACTTC
TRBJ1-4 . TRBD1 TRBV20-1 CSARDLGQGDEKLFF TGCAGTGCTAGAGATCTGGGACAGGGAGATGAAAAACTGTTTTTT
TRBJ2-7 few TRBD2 TRBV7-6 CASSLGTSGASYEQYF TGTGCCAGCAGCTTGGGGACTAGCGGGGCCTCCTACGAGCAGTACTTC
TRBJ2-7 . . TRBV6-5 CASSWRGQTYEQYF TGTGCCAGCAGTTGGAGGGGGCAGACCTACGAGCAGTACTTC
TRBJ2-5 few . TRBV3-1 CASSQDERGETQYF TGTGCCAGCAGCCAAGATGAAAGGGGAGAGACCCAGTACTTC
TRBJ2-5 . . TRBV20-1 CSARVQGQETQYF TGCAGTGCTAGAGTACAGGGACAAGAGACCCAGTACTTC
TRBJ1-6 . . TRBV20-1 CSARRQVDNSPLHF TGCAGTGCTAGGCGACAGGTGGATAATTCACCCCTCCACTTT
TRBJ2-1 . TRBD2 TRBV10-3 CAISERGLAGSYNEQFF TGTGCCATCAGTGAAAGAGGACTAGCGGGCTCCTACAATGAGCAGTTCTTC
TRBJ2-7 few TRBD1 TRBV5-1 CASSGGQGFYEQYF TGCGCCAGCAGTGGAGGACAGGGGTTCTACGAGCAGTACTTC
TRBJ1-1 . . TRBV29-1 CSPGVTPGTEAFF TGCAGCCCCGGTGTGACCCCGGGTACTGAAGCTTTCTTT
TRBJ2-5 . . TRBV12-3/TRBV12-4 CASSPTEGRRETQYF TGTGCCAGCAGTCCCACGGAAGGCAGGAGGGAGACCCAGTACTTC
TRBJ2-1 few . TRBV5-1 CASREDLRPVLYNEQFF TGCGCCAGCAGGGAAGACCTCAGACCGGTTTTGTACAATGAGCAGTTCTTC
TRBJ2-4 . . TRBV7-2 CASSFWSRDLAKNIQYF TGTGCCAGCAGCTTTTGGTCGAGGGACCTAGCCAAAAACATTCAGTACTTC
TRBJ2-3 . TRBD1 TRBV28 CASSPGTGSSTDTQYF TGTGCCAGCAGTCCGGGGACAGGGAGTAGCACAGATACGCAGTATTTT
TRBJ1-2 few . TRBV6-1 CASRTALYGYTF TGTGCCAGCAGGACAGCACTCTATGGCTACACCTTC
TRBJ1-2 . . TRBV18 CASSPIQATNYGYTF TGTGCCAGCTCACCAATCCAGGCTACTAACTATGGCTACACCTTC
TRBJ1-6 . . TRBV6-5 CASSYLAGVGSPLHF TGTGCCAGCAGTTACTTAGCAGGGGTAGGATCACCCCTCCACTTT
TRBJ2-1 . . TRBV4-1 CASSQEPGQGGNEQFF TGCGCCAGCAGCCAAGAGCCAGGACAGGGAGGGAATGAGCAGTTCTTC
TRBJ2-1 few . TRBV29-1 CSVEDGKGPFGEQFF TGCAGCGTTGAAGATGGAAAGGGACCCTTCGGTGAGCAGTTCTTC
TRBJ2-3 . . TRBV7-2 CASSLRGPVDTQYF TGTGCCAGCAGCTTACGGGGCCCGGTAGATACGCAGTATTTT
TRBJ2-3 . TRBD2 TRBV12-3/TRBV12-4 CAAPGGRSTDTQYF TGTGCCGCACCGGGGGGGCGATCCACAGATACGCAGTATTTT
TRBJ2-1 . TRBD1 TRBV4-1 CASSLPGGLTGQEQFF TGCGCCAGCAGCCTTCCTGGGGGCTTGACAGGGCAGGAGCAGTTCTTC
TRBJ2-1 . . TRBV30 CAWIGRRNEQFF TGTGCCTGGATTGGGAGAAGAAATGAGCAGTTCTTC
TRBJ2-7 . TRBD2 TRBV20-1 CSARNRLAGSYEQYF TGCAGTGCTAGAAACCGCTTAGCGGGCTCCTACGAGCAGTACTTC
TRBJ2-7 few TRBD1 TRBV27 CASSEQGASYEQYF TGTGCCAGCAGTGAACAGGGGGCCTCCTACGAGCAGTACTTC
TRBJ2-6 . . TRBV7-9 CASSFRGGANVLTF TGTGCCAGCAGCTTCCGGGGTGGGGCCAACGTCCTGACTTTC
TRBJ1-1 few . TRBV20-1 CSARSWNTEAFF TGCAGTGCTAGGAGCTGGAACACTGAAGCTTTCTTT
TRBJ2-2 few . TRBV5-1 CASSLATGTNTGELFF TGCGCCAGCAGCTTGGCGACCGGGACGAACACCGGGGAGCTGTTTTTT
TRBJ2-5 . . TRBV6-6 CASSYLKETQYF TGTGCCAGCAGTTACCTCAAAGAGACCCAGTACTTC
TRBJ1-2 . . TRBV3-1 CASSQLEGTYGYTF TGTGCCAGCAGCCAGCTCGAGGGGACCTATGGCTACACCTTC
TRBJ2-7 few . TRBV20-1 CSATSQGGNYYEQYF TGCAGTGCTACGTCTCAGGGAGGAAACTACTACGAGCAGTACTTC
TRBJ2-7 . . TRBV7-9 CASSSNLEQYF TGTGCCAGCAGCTCCAACCTCGAGCAGTACTTC
TRBJ2-1 many TRBD2 TRBV20-1 CSARDPRGGYIGNEQFF TGCAGTGCTAGAGATCCGCGGGGGGGCTATATAGGGAATGAGCAGTTCTTC
TRBJ2-7 . . TRBV7-2 CASTFSSGFEQYF TGTGCCAGCACCTTTTCTTCTGGATTCGAGCAGTACTTC
TRBJ1-2 few TRBD1 TRBV20-1 CSARENPGQGMSNYGYTF TGCAGTGCTAGAGAAAACCCGGGACAGGGAATGTCAAACTATGGCTACACCTTC
TRBJ1-6 few TRBD1 TRBV9 CASSVAFGTADNSPLHF TGTGCCAGCAGCGTTGCCTTTGGGACAGCAGATAATTCACCCCTCCACTTT